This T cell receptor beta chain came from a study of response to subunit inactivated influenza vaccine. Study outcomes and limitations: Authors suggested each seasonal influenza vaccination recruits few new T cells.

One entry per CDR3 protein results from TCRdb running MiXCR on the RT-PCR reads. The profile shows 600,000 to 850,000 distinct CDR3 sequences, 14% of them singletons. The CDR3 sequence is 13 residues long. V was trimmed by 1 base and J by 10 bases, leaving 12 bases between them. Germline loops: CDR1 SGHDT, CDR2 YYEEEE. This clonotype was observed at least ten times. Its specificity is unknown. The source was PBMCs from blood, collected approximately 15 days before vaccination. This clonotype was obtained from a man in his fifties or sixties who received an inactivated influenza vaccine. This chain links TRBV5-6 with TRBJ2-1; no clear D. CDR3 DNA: TGTGCCAGCAGCTTGTTCAGAGACCTCGAGCAGTTCTTC. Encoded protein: CASSLFRDLEQFF.